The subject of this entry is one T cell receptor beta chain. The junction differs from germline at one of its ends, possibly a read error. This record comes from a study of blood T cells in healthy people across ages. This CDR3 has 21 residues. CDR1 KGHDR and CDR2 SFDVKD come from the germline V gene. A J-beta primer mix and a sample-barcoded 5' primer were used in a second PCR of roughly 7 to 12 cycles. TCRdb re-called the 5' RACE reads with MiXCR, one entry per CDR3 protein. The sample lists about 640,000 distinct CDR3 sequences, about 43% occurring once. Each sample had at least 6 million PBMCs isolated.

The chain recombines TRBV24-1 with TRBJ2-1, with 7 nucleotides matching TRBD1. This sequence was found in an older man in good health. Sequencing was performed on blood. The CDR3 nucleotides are TGTGCCACCGGTGACTACTTAGGGGTGGCAGGGGGAAAAAGGTCCTACAATGAGCAGTTCTTC. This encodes CATGDYLGVAGGKRSYNEQFF.